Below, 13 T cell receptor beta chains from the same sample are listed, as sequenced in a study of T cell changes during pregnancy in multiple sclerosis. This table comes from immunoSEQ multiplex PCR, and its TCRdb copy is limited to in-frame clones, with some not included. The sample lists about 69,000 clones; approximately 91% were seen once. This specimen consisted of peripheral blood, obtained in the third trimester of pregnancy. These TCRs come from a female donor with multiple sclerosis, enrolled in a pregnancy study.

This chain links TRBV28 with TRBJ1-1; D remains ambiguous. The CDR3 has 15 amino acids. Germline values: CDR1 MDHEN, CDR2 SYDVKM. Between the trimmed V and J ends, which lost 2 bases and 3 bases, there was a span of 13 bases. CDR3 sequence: CASSLRWRLHTEAFF. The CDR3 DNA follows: TGTGCCAGCAGTTTAAGGTGGAGGCTCCACACTGAAGCTTTCTTT.

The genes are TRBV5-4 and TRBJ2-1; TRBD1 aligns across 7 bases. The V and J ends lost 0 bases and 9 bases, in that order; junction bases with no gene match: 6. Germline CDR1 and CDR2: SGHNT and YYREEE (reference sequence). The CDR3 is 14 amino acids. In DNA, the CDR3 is TGTGCCAGCAGCTTGGGACAGGGTCGAAGTGAGCAGTTCTTC. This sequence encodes CASSLGQGRSEQFF.

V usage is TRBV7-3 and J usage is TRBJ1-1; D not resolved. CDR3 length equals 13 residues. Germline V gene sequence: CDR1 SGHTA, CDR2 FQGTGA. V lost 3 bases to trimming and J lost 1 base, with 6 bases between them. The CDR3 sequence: CASSLSGNTEAFF. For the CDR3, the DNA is TGTGCCAGCAGCTTGTCAGGGAACACTGAAGCTTTCTTT.

This chain's CDR3 is CASTGQRNQPQHF. The CDR3 coding sequence is TGCGCCAGCACCGGACAAAGAAATCAGCCCCAGCATTTT. This rearrangement joins TRBV10-2 to TRBJ1-5; possibly TRBD1 for D (5 bases). The germline V gene encodes CDR1 WSHSY and CDR2 SAAADI. CDR3 size: 13 residues. V gave up 7 bases and J gave up 4 bases, with 11 bases separating them.

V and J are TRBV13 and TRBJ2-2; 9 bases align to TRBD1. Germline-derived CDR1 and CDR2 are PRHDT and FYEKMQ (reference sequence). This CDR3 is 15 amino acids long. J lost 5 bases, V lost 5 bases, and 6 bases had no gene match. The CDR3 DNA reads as TGTGCCAGCAGCCACAGGGGGCGGCGAACCGGGGAGCTGTTTTTT. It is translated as CASSHRGRRTGELFF.

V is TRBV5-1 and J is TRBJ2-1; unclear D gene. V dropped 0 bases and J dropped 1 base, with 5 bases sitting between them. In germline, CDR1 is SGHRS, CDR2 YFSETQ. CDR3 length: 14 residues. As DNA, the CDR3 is TGCGCCAGCAGCTTGGAATATTCCTACAATGAGCAGTTCTTC. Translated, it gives CASSLEYSYNEQFF.

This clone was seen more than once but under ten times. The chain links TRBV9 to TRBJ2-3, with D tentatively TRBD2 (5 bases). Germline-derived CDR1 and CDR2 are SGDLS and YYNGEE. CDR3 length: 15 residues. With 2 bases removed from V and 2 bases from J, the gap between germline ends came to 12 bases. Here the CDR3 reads CASSVLPSPTDTQYF. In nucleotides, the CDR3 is TGTGCCAGCAGCGTCTTGCCTAGCCCCACAGATACGCAGTATTTT. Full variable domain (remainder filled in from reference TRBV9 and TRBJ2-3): DSGVTQTPKHLITATGQRVTLRCSPRSGDLSVYWYQQSLDQGLQFLIQYYNGEERAKGNILERFSAQQFPDLHSELNLSSLELGDSALYFCASSVLPSPTDTQYFGPGTRLTVL.

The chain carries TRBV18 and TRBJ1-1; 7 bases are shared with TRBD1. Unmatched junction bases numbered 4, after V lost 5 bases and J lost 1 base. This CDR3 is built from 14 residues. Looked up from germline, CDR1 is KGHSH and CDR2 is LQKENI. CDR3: CASSGDRQNTEAFF. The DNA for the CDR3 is TGTGCCAGCTCAGGGGACAGACAGAACACTGAAGCTTTCTTT.

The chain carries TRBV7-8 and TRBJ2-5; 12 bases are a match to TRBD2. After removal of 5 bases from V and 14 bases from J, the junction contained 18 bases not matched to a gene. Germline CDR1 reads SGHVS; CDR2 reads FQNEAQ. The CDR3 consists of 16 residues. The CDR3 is CASSPGGRTSGVRGYF. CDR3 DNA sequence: TGTGCCAGCAGCCCGGGGGGGAGGACTAGCGGGGTTAGGGGTTACTTC.

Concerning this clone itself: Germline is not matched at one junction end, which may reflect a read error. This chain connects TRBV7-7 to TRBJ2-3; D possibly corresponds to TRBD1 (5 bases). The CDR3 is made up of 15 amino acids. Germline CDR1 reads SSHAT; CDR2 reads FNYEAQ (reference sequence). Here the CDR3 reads CASSPGLGAADTQYF. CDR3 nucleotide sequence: TGTGCTAGCAGCCCTGGGTTAGGGGCAGCAGATACGCAGTATTTT.

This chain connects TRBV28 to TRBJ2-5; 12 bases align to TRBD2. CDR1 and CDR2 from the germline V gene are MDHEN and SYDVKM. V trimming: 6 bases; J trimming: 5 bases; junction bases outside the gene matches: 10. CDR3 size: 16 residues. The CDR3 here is CASSLSLAGGLETQYF. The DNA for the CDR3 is TGTGCCAGCAGCCTAAGTCTAGCGGGGGGGCTGGAGACCCAGTACTTC.

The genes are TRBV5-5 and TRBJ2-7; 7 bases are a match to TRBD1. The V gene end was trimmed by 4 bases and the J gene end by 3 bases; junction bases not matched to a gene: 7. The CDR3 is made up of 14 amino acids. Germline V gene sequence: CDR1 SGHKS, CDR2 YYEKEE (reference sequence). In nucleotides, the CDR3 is TGTGCCAGCAGCACTTCAGGGGGATTCTACGAGCAGTACTTC. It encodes CASSTSGGFYEQYF.

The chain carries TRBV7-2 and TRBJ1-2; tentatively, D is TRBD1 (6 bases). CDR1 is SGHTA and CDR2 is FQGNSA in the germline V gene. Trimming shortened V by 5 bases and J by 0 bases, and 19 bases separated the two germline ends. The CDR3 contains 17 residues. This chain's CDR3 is CASSVSGGGNPNYGYTF. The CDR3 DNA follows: TGTGCCAGCAGCGTGTCGGGAGGGGGGAACCCTAACTATGGCTACACCTTC. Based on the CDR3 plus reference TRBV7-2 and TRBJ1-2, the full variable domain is GAGVSQSPSNKVTEKGKDVELRCDPISGHTALYWYRQSLGQGLEFLIYFQGNSAPDKSGLPSDRFSAERTGGSVSTLTIQRTQQEDSAVYLCASSVSGGGNPNYGYTFGSGTRLTVV.